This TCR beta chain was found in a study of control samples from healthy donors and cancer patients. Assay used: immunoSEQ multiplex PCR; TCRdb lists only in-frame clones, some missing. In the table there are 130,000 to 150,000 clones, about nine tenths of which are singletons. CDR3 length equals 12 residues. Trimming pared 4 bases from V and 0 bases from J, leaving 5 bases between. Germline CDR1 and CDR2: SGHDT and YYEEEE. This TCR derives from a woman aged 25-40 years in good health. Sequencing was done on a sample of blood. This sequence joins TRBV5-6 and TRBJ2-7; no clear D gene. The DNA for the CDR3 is TGTGCCAGCAGCCACGCCTCCTACGAGCAGTACTTC. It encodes CASSHASYEQYF.